This T cell receptor (beta chain) was identified during a study of human T cells and chemical hapten exposure. V dropped 8 bases and J dropped 14; count of bases not matched to a gene: 24. Germline V gene data show CDR1 as MNHEY and CDR2 as SVGAGI. CDR3 length: 17 amino acids. TCRdb itself ran the RACE reads through MiXCR, one entry per CDR3 protein. The repertoire holds approximately 400,000 distinct CDR3 sequences, with roughly 5% as singletons. This clonotype was counted many times. Time point of the sample: patch test 1, 2 weeks after DPC sensitization. Treatment: therapeutic diphenylcyclopropenone sensitization with weekly scalp DPC.

The rearrangement joins TRBV6-5 to TRBJ2-1; 10 nucleotides agree with TRBD2. This TCR was recovered from a woman in her forties or fifties with alopecia areata. Some clones in this sample may be carry-over from other donors' samples. This sample comprised whole blood, obtained in connection with sensitization to the hapten diphenylcyclopropenone (DPC). CDR3 amino acids: CASRAPGGTSAPPGEFF. The CDR3 bases are TGTGCCAGCCGGGCCCCCGGCGGGACTAGCGCCCCTCCGGGGGAGTTCTTC.